Each of the 23 T cell receptor beta chains below was sequenced from the same sample in a study of blood T cell repertoires in COVID-19. TCRdb's table, derived via immunoSEQ multiplex PCR, lists solely in-frame clones and lacks some. Of approximately 270,000 clones listed, roughly 90% were seen once; the top ten hold more than 1.5%. The source material was PBMCs or T cells enriched from blood (not recorded which). The receptors stem from a woman between 55 and 75 years old who had recovered from COVID-19.

The DNA for the CDR3 is TGCGCCAGCAGCTTGGGACAGATCTCCTACAATGAGCAGTTCTTC. Its protein product is CASSLGQISYNEQFF. This chain links TRBV5-1 with TRBJ2-1; possible D gene TRBD1, 5 bases. This CDR3 has 15 residues. CDR1 and CDR2 from the germline V gene are SGHRS and YFSETQ. The germline V and J ends were trimmed by 0 bases and 0 bases, with 7 bases remaining between them.

The genes are TRBV29-1 and TRBJ2-1; 9 nucleotides match TRBD2. Trimming took 3 bases from V and 9 from J; bases not matched to a gene: 6. The V gene's germline CDR1 is SQVTM and CDR2 ANQGSEA. There are 13 residues in the CDR3. In DNA form, the CDR3 reads TGCAGCGTTGATTTAGCGGGAGTTTTTGAGCAGTTCTTC. Translation gives CSVDLAGVFEQFF.

This chain uses TRBV12-3 or TRBV12-4 with TRBJ1-1, with D unresolved. The CDR3 loop spans 13 amino acids. V shed 3 bases and J shed 4 bases, with 9 bases lying between them. CDR3 coding DNA: TGTGCCAGCAGTTTCTTGGTCGGCACTGAAGCTTTCTTT. It encodes CASSFLVGTEAFF.

This clone showed up just once. This chain connects TRBV13 to TRBJ1-1; D not certain. The length of the CDR3 is 17 residues. The germline V gene encodes CDR1 PRHDT and CDR2 FYEKMQ (reference sequence). Trimming took off 6 bases at V and 0 bases at J, with 20 bases between the two ends. This CDR3 reads CASRPVRYRGMNTEAFF. The CDR3 DNA follows: TGTGCCAGCAGACCCGTCCGGTATCGGGGTATGAACACTGAAGCTTTCTTT.

The chain couples TRBV6-5 to TRBJ2-2, with TRBD1 matching 8 bases. The ends lost 5 bases at V and 6 bases at J; junction bases unmatched: 5. Germline values: CDR1 MNHEY, CDR2 SVGAGI. The length of the CDR3 is 14 residues. The CDR3 spells CASSRQGWSGELFF. For the CDR3, the DNA is TGTGCCAGCAGTCGACAGGGGTGGTCCGGGGAGCTGTTTTTT.

The rearrangement uses TRBV4-1 and TRBJ1-6; a weak D match, TRBD1 (5 bases). CDR1 is MGHRA, CDR2 YSYEKL, per germline. V was shortened by 0 bases and J by 8 bases, with 11 bases between the two germline ends. The length of the CDR3 is 15 residues. The CDR3 loop reads CASSQDSGRDSPLHF. The DNA for the CDR3 is TGCGCCAGCAGCCAAGACAGTGGCAGGGATTCACCCCTCCACTTT.

The chain is built from TRBV7-9 and TRBJ2-5; 13 bases match TRBD2. V was clipped by 4 bases and J by 1 base; unmatched bases: 6. The CDR3 contains 17 residues. Germline V lookup: CDR1 SEHNR, CDR2 FQNEAQ (reference sequence). CDR3 amino acids: CASSSRGLAGTQETQYF. The CDR3, as DNA: TGTGCCAGCAGCTCTAGGGGACTAGCGGGGACCCAAGAGACCCAGTACTTC.

V and J are TRBV7-9 and TRBJ2-3, with 7 bases matching TRBD1. In germline, CDR1 is SEHNR, CDR2 FQNEAQ (reference sequence). The trim removed 3 bases at V and 1 base at J, leaving 7 bases unmatched. The CDR3 runs to 16 residues. CDR3 coding DNA: TGTGCCAGCAGCTTCGCGACAGGGTATGGCACAGATACGCAGTATTTT. It specifies CASSFATGYGTDTQYF. Looking up the rest from reference TRBV7-9 and TRBJ2-3 gives the full variable domain: DTGVSQNPRHKITKRGQNVTFRCDPISEHNRLYWYRQTLGQGPEFLTYFQNEAQLEKSRLLSDRFSAERPKGSFSTLEIQRTEQGDSAMYLCASSFATGYGTDTQYFGPGTRLTVL.

The CDR3 reads CASRIPGLSPLHF. CDR3 DNA sequence: TGTGCCAGCAGAATTCCGGGACTTTCACCCCTCCACTTT. The rearrangement uses TRBV11-2 and TRBJ1-6, with D tentatively TRBD1 (5 bases). V was pared by 6 bases and J by 9 bases, with 12 bases between. The length of the CDR3 is 13 residues. Germline CDR1 is SGHAT and CDR2 is FQNNGV.

This sequence joins TRBV9 and TRBJ2-1; 9 bases align to TRBD2. V shed 4 bases and J 4 bases; nucleotides not matched to a gene: 15. CDR1 is SGDLS, CDR2 YYNGEE, per germline. This CDR3 contains 18 residues. CDR3 bases: TGTGCCAGCAGCCCGAGGTGGGGTAGCGGGAGACGGTACAATGAGCAGTTCTTC. It specifies CASSPRWGSGRRYNEQFF.

The V and J genes are TRBV7-2 and TRBJ2-3, with 10 bases that match TRBD2. With 3 bases clipped from V and 7 bases from J, the junction kept 7 bases outside the gene matches. The CDR3 length is 15 residues. Germline V gives CDR1 SGHTA, CDR2 FQGNSA. CDR3 loop: CASSLARLAGHTQYF. For the CDR3, the DNA is TGTGCCAGCAGCTTGGCCCGACTAGCGGGCCATACGCAGTATTTT.

This chain joins TRBV3-1 (or the pseudogene TRBV3-2) and TRBJ1-2, with unresolved D. Trimming stripped 0 bases from V and 4 bases from J, with 9 bases between. This CDR3 spans 14 amino acids. Germline V gene lookup returns CDR1 LGHDT and CDR2 YNNKEL (reference sequence). CDR3 nucleotides: TGTGCCAGCAGCCAAGACCCGCGGGGCTATGGCTACACCTTC. Protein: CASSQDPRGYGYTF.

The chain joins TRBV15 to TRBJ1-1; no reliable D call. Germline V CDR1 and CDR2: LNHNV, YYDKDF (reference sequence). V was clipped by 1 base and J by 1 base, with 7 bases between them. The CDR3 has 14 amino acids. CDR3: CATSRAAENTEAFF. The CDR3 DNA is TGTGCCACCAGCAGAGCGGCGGAGAACACTGAAGCTTTCTTT.

The sample holds a few counts of this clone. This sequence joins TRBV4-1 and TRBJ2-1; 8 positions match TRBD2. V shed 3 bases and J 6 bases; nucleotides not matched to a gene: 7. The CDR3 consists of 15 residues. CDR1 is MGHRA and CDR2 is YSYEKL in the germline V gene. CDR3 sequence (DNA): TGCGCCAGCAGCCAGGGACCCGGGACTAGCAATGAGCAGTTCTTC. Amino acids: CASSQGPGTSNEQFF.

The chain links TRBV5-1 to TRBJ2-5; 8 positions match TRBD1. CDR3 size: 15 residues. Trimming cost V 2 bases and J 7 bases; bases outside gene matches: 10. In germline, CDR1 is SGHRS, CDR2 YFSETQ. The CDR3 DNA is TGCGCCAGCAGCTTCGACGGACAGGGTGAGGGGACCCAGTACTTC. Translation gives CASSFDGQGEGTQYF.

The genes are TRBV9 and TRBJ2-7; 13 bases agree with TRBD2. Germline trimming cut 0 bases from V and 2 bases from J; bases unmatched to any gene: 2. The CDR3 is made up of 16 amino acids. Germline-derived CDR1 and CDR2 are SGDLS and YYNGEE. CDR3 bases: TGTGCCAGCAGCGTAGGGGGACTAGCGGGAACCTACGAGCAGTACTTC. Its protein is CASSVGGLAGTYEQYF. Filled out from reference TRBV9 and TRBJ2-7, the complete variable domain reads DSGVTQTPKHLITATGQRVTLRCSPRSGDLSVYWYQQSLDQGLQFLIQYYNGEERAKGNILERFSAQQFPDLHSELNLSSLELGDSALYFCASSVGGLAGTYEQYFGPGTRLTVT.

This rearrangement joins TRBV5-1 to TRBJ2-3; 11 nucleotides agree with TRBD2. The length of the CDR3 is 17 residues. Germline V CDR1 and CDR2: SGHRS, YFSETQ. V lost 5 bases to trimming and J lost 2 bases; unmatched junction nucleotides: 10. CDR3 sequence: CASRDRLAGIITDTQYF. Written as DNA, the CDR3 is TGCGCCAGCAGGGACCGACTAGCGGGGATCATCACAGATACGCAGTATTTT. The whole variable domain, filled in from reference TRBV5-1 and TRBJ2-3, reads KAGVTQTPRYLIKTRGQQVTLSCSPISGHRSVSWYQQTPGQGLQFLFEYFSETQRNKGNFPGRFSGRQFSNSRSEMNVSTLELGDSALYLCASRDRLAGIITDTQYFGPGTRLTVL.

The V call is TRBV19, the J call TRBJ2-3; a weak D match, TRBD2 (6 bases). The CDR3 runs to 14 residues. V shed 4 bases and J shed 3 bases, with 11 bases lying between them. The germline gives CDR1 LNHDA, CDR2 SQIVND (reference sequence). This chain's CDR3 is CASSTAGGTDTQYF. CDR3 nucleotide sequence: TGTGCCAGTAGTACGGCTGGAGGGACAGATACGCAGTATTTT.

The rearrangement uses TRBV20-1 and TRBJ1-2; D unclear. Trimming stripped 3 bases from V and 4 bases from J, with 15 bases between. There are 14 residues in the CDR3. Germline CDR1 is DFQATT and CDR2 is SNEGSKA (reference sequence). CDR3 sequence (DNA): TGCAGTGCTAGTAATTCCCCGTCCCCCTATGGCTACACCTTC. It is translated as CSASNSPSPYGYTF.

This sequence joins TRBV7-9 and TRBJ1-1, with a possible D match to TRBD1 (5 bases). Germline values: CDR1 SEHNR, CDR2 FQNEAQ (reference sequence). The length of the CDR3 is 12 residues. With 5 bases removed from V and 7 bases from J, the gap between germline ends came to 11 bases. DNA of the CDR3: TGTGCCAGCAGCCGGGGGGACGGTGAAGCTTTCTTT. Protein product: CASSRGDGEAFF. Based on the CDR3 plus reference TRBV7-9 and TRBJ1-1, the full variable domain is DTGVSQNPRHKITKRGQNVTFRCDPISEHNRLYWYRQTLGQGPEFLTYFQNEAQLEKSRLLSDRFSAERPKGSFSTLEIQRTEQGDSAMYLCASSRGDGEAFFGQGTRLTVV.

The genes are TRBV7-6 and TRBJ2-5; 10 bases line up with TRBD2. The CDR3 is made up of 17 amino acids. The junction had 10 bases not matched to a gene; V was cut back by 1 base and J by 5 bases. Germline CDR1 and CDR2: SGHVS and FNYEAQ. CDR3 DNA sequence: TGTGCCAGCAGCTTAGGGACTAGCGGAAACTCCAGGGAGACCCAGTACTTC. This translates into CASSLGTSGNSRETQYF.

The chain recombines TRBV10-3 with TRBJ2-7, with 11 nucleotides matching TRBD2. Germline V gives CDR1 ENHRY, CDR2 SYGVKD. This CDR3 is 13 amino acids long. V lost 7 bases, J lost 7 bases, and 6 bases stayed unmatched. CDR3 sequence reads: CAINSGRASEQYF. The CDR3 nucleotides read TGTGCCATCAATAGCGGGAGGGCTAGTGAGCAGTACTTC.

This clone was observed many times. The chain combines TRBV30 with TRBJ2-5; D unclear. The V end was cut by 2 bases, the J end by 1 base, with 8 bases between. From germline, CDR1 is GTSNPN and CDR2 SVGIG (reference sequence). CDR3 size: 13 residues. CDR3: CAWSLSIQETQYF. In DNA, the CDR3 is TGTGCCTGGAGTCTGTCTATCCAAGAGACCCAGTACTTC.